Listed here are 6 T cell receptor beta chains from one sample, sequenced in a study of CD8 T cells in Susac syndrome. It was with random hexamers that roughly 0.5 to 1 ug RNA was reverse transcribed. TCRdb passed the immunoSEQ multiplex PCR reads through MiXCR, listing each CDR3 protein once. Altogether 110,000 or so distinct CDR3 sequences are present, 85% to 95% being singletons, with the ten largest covering 0.093%. Material: CD4+ T cells from PBMCs. Source of these receptors: a human donor with multiple sclerosis.

This clonotype was found a few times. The genes are TRBV27 and TRBJ1-5, with D tentatively TRBD1 (6 bases). V was trimmed by 7 bases and J by 2 bases, leaving 15 bases between them. Germline V CDR1 and CDR2: MNHEY, SMNVEV (reference sequence). The CDR3 is made up of 15 amino acids. CDR3 amino acids: CASTTQGSGNQPQHF. The CDR3 nucleotides are TGTGCCAGCACTACGCAGGGGTCGGGCAATCAGCCCCAGCATTTT.

The V gene is TRBV5-1, the J gene TRBJ2-1; unclear D gene. Germline values: CDR1 SGHRS, CDR2 YFSETQ. The CDR3 contains 13 residues. The V end lost 5 bases, the J end lost 2 bases, and 8 bases lay between the germline ends. CDR3 nucleotides: TGCGCCAGCAGACAACCTACCTACAATGAGCAGTTCTTC. Amino acids: CASRQPTYNEQFF.

The J gene is TRBJ1-5, the V gene TRBV6-1; no reliable D call. Germline V lookup: CDR1 MNHNS, CDR2 SASEGT. V lost 6 bases to trimming and J lost 5 bases, with 11 bases between them. The CDR3 consists of 13 residues. Here the CDR3 reads CASRLGLDQPQHF. The CDR3 coding sequence is TGTGCCAGCAGGCTAGGGCTTGATCAGCCCCAGCATTTT.

The rearrangement joins TRBV30 to TRBJ1-1, with a possible D match to TRBD1 (5 bases). The germline V gene encodes CDR1 GTSNPN and CDR2 SVGIG (reference sequence). Trimming took off 1 base at V and 4 bases at J, with 13 bases between the two ends. This CDR3 has 14 amino acids. CDR3 region: CAWSGPGPGTEAFF. CDR3 nucleotides: TGTGCCTGGAGTGGGCCGGGACCCGGCACTGAAGCTTTCTTT.

The V gene is TRBV29-1, the J gene TRBJ1-2, with D unclear. Deletions cut 4 bases from V and 4 bases from J, with 16 bases between. CDR1 and CDR2 (germline): SQVTM, ANQGSEA. The CDR3 sequence is 14 residues long. This chain's CDR3 is CSVAPALAGYGYTF. DNA of the CDR3: TGCAGCGTTGCCCCGGCCCTTGCCGGCTATGGCTACACCTTC.

The V call is TRBV29-1, the J call TRBJ1-2; D is unresolved. The germline V gene has CDR1 SQVTM and CDR2 ANQGSEA. The V end lost 3 bases, the J end lost 12 bases, and 11 bases lay between the germline ends. CDR3 length: 10 residues. The CDR3 DNA reads as TGCAGCGTTGAGTGGGATACACACACCTTC. Residues: CSVEWDTHTF.